This T cell receptor beta chain was sequenced during a study of human versus mouse CDR3 diversity and MHC coevolution. Data came from immunoSEQ multiplex PCR; TCRdb stores just in-frame clones and leaves some out. This sample has roughly 80,000 clones, with 92% found just once. This CDR3 contains 13 residues. CDR1 MNHEY and CDR2 SMNVEV come from the germline V gene (reference sequence). V gave up 5 bases and J gave up 5 bases; unmatched junction bases: 4. Specimen: naive CD4+ T cells from blood. The subset: CD45RO-negative CD62L-positive naive CD4 T cells. This TCR was recovered from a person aged 30 to 69 in good health. The chain recombines TRBV27 with TRBJ2-7, with 9 bases identical to TRBD1. In DNA form, the CDR3 reads TGTGCCAGCAGTCCCCGGACAGGGGACGAGCAGTACTTC. Amino acids: CASSPRTGDEQYF.